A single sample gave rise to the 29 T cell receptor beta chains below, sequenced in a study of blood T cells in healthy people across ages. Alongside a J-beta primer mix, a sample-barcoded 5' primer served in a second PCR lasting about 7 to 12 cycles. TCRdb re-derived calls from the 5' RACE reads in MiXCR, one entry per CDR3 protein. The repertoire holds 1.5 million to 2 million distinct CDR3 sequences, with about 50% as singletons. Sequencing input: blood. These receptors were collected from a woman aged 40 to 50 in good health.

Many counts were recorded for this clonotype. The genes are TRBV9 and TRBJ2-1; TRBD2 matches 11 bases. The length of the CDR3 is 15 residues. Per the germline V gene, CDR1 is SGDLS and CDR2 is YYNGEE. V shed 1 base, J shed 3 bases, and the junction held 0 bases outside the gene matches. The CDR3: CASSVTSGGYNEQFF. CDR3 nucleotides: TGTGCCAGCAGCGTAACTAGCGGGGGCTACAATGAGCAGTTCTTC.

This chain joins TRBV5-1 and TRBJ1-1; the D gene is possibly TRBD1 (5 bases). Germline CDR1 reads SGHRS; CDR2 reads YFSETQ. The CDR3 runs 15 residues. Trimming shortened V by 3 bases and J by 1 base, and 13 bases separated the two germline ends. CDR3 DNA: TGCGCCAGCAGCTCCTTGCCGGGACCGAACACTGAAGCTTTCTTT. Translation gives CASSSLPGPNTEAFF.

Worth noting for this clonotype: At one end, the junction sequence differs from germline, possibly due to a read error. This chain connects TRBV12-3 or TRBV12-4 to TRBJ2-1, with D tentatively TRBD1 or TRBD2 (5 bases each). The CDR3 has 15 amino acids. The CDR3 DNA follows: TGTGCCAGCAGTCTCACCCGGGGCCCCGCCAATGAGCAGTTCTTT. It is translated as CASSLTRGPANEQFF.

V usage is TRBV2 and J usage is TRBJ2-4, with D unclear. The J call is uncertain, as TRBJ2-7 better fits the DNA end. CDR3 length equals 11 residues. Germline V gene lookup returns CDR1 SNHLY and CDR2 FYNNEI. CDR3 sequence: CASSEIAEQYF. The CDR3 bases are TGTGCCAGCAGTGAGATTGCCGAGCAGTACTTC.

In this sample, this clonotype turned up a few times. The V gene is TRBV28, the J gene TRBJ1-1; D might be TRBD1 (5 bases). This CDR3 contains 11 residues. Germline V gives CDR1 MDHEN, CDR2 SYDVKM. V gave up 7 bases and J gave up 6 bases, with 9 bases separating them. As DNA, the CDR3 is TGTGCCAGCACCGGGGGTCCTGAAGCTTTCTTT. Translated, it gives CASTGGPEAFF.

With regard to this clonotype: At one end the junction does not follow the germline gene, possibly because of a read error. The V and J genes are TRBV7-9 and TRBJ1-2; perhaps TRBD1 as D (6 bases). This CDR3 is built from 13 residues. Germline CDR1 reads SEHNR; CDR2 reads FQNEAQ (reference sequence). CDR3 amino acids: CSSSFTQGHGYTF. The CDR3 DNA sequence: TGTTCCAGCAGCTTTACACAGGGACATGGCTACACCTTC.

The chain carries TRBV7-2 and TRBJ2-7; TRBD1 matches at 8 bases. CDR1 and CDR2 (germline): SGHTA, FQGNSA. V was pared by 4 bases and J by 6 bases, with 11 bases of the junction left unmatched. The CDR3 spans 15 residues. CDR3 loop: CASSSGGRGLSEQYF. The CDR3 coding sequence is TGTGCCAGCAGCTCAGGGGGCAGGGGGCTGAGCGAGCAGTACTTC.

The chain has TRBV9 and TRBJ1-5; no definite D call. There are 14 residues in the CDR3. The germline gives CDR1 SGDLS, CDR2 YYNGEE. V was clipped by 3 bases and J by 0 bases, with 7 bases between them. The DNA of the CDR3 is TGTGCCAGCAGCGAACAGCCTAGCAATCAGCCCCAGCATTTT. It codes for CASSEQPSNQPQHF.

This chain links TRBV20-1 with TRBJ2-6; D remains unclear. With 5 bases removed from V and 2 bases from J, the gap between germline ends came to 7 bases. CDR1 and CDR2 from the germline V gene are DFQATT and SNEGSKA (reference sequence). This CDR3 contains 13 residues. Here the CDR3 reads CSAFEAGANVLTF. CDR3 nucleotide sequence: TGCAGTGCTTTTGAGGCTGGGGCCAACGTCCTGACTTTC.

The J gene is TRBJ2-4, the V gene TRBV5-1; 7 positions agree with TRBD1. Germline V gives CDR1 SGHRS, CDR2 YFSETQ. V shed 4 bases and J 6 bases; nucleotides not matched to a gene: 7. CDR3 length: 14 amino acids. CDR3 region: CASSPDRRRNIQYF. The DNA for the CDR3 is TGCGCCAGCAGCCCGGACAGGAGGAGAAACATTCAGTACTTC.

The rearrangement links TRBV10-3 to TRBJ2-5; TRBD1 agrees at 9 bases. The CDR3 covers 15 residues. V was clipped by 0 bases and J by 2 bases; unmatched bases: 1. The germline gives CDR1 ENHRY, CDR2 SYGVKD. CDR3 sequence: CAISESDRGQETQYF. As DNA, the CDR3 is TGTGCCATCAGTGAGTCCGACAGGGGGCAAGAGACCCAGTACTTC.

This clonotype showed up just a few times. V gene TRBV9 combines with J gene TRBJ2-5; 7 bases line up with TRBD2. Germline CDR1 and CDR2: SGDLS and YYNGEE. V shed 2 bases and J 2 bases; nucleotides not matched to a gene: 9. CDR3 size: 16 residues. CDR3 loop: CASSVPSGSGQETQYF. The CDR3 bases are TGTGCCAGCAGCGTCCCTAGCGGTTCGGGGCAAGAGACCCAGTACTTC.

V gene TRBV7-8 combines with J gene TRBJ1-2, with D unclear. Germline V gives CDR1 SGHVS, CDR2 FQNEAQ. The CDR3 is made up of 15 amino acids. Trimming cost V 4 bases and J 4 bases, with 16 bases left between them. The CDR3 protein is CASSSPAARLYGYTF. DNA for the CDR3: TGTGCCAGCAGCTCCCCCGCAGCACGACTCTATGGCTACACCTTC.

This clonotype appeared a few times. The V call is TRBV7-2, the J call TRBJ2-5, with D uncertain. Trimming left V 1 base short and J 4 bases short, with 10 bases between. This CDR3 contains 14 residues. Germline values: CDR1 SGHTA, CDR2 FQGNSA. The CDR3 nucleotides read TGTGCCAGCAGCTTAGTAATTATGGGAGAGACCCAGTACTTC. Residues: CASSLVIMGETQYF.

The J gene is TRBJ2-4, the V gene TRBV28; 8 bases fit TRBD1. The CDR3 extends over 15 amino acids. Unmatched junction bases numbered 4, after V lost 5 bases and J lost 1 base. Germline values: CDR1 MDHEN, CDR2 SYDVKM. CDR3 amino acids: CASSTRGQAKNIQYF. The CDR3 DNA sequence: TGTGCCAGCAGTACCAGGGGGCAGGCCAAAAACATTCAGTACTTC. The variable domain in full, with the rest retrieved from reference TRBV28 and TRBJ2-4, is DVKVTQSSRYLVKRTGEKVFLECVQDMDHENMFWYRQDPGLGLRLIYFSYDVKMKEKGDIPEGYSVSREKKERFSLILESASTNQTSMYLCASSTRGQAKNIQYFGAGTRLSVL.

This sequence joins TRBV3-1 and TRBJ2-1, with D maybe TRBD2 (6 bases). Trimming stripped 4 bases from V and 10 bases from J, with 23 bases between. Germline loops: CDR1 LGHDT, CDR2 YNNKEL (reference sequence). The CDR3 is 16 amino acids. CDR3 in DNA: TGTGCCAGCAGCCTCAACCTAGGTGGGGGGATACGCGAGCAGTTCTTC. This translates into CASSLNLGGGIREQFF.

The CDR3 region is CASSTSTGRFTDTQYF. DNA for the CDR3: TGCGCCAGCAGCACCTCGACAGGGCGCTTCACAGATACGCAGTATTTT. The rearrangement uses TRBV5-1 and TRBJ2-3, with 7 bases fitting TRBD1. CDR1 is SGHRS, CDR2 YFSETQ, per germline. The CDR3 length is 16 residues. V gave up 4 bases and J gave up 2 bases; unmatched junction bases: 10. The full variable domain, with the rest looked up from reference TRBV5-1 and TRBJ2-3, is KAGVTQTPRYLIKTRGQQVTLSCSPISGHRSVSWYQQTPGQGLQFLFEYFSETQRNKGNFPGRFSGRQFSNSRSEMNVSTLELGDSALYLCASSTSTGRFTDTQYFGPGTRLTVL.

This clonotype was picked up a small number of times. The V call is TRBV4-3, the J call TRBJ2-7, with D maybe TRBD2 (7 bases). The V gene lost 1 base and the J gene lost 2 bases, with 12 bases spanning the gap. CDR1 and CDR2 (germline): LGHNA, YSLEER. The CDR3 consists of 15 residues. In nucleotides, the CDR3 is TGCGCCAGCAGCCAAGCGGGGGGCCATACCTACGAGCAGTACTTC. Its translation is CASSQAGGHTYEQYF.

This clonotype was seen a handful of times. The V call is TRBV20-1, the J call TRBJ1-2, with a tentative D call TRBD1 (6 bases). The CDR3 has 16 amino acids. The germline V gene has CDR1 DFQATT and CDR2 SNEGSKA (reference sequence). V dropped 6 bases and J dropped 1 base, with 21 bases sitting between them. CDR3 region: CSATRPGTSSNYGYTF. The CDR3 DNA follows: TGCAGTGCCACACGTCCCGGGACATCGAGTAACTATGGCTACACCTTC.

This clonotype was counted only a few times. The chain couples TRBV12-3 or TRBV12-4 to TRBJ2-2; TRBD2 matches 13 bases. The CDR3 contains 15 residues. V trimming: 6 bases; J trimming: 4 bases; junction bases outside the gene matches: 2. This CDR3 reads CASRRLAGGTGELFF. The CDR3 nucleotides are TGTGCCAGCAGACGACTAGCGGGGGGCACCGGGGAGCTGTTTTTT.

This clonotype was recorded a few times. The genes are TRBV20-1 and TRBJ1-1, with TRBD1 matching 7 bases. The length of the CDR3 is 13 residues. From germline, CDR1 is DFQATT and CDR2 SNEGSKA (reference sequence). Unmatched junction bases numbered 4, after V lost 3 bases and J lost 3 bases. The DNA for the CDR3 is TGCAGTGCTAGCAGGGGGGAGGACACTGAAGCTTTCTTT. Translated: CSASRGEDTEAFF.

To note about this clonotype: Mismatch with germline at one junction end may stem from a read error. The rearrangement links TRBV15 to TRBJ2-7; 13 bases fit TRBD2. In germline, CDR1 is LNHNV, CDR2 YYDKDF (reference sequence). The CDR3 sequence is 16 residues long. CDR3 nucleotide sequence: TGTGCCACCAGCAGAGGGACTAGCGGGGGAATTTACGGGCAGTACTTC. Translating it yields CATSRGTSGGIYGQYF.

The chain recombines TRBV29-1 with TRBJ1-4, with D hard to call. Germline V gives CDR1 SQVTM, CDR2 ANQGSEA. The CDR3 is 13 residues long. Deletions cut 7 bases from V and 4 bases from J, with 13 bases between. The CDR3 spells CSASPGYNEKLFF. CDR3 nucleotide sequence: TGCAGCGCCTCCCCCGGATATAATGAAAAACTGTTTTTT.

CDR3 residues: CASTGGARNEQYF. In DNA, the CDR3 is TGTGCCAGCACGGGGGGGGCAAGGAATGAGCAGTACTTC. The chain links TRBV6-5 to TRBJ2-7; 8 positions agree with TRBD2. Germline CDR1 is MNHEY and CDR2 is SVGAGI. CDR3 length: 13 residues. V lost 7 bases and J lost 7; bases outside the gene matches: 9.

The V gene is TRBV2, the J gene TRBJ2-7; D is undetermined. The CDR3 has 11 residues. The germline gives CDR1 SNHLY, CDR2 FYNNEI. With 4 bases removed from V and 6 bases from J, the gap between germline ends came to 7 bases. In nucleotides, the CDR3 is TGTGCCAGCAGTGGTAGGTTCGAGCAGTACTTC. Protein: CASSGRFEQYF.

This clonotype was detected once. The chain's CDR3 is CASSPMGAGFGYTF. The CDR3 bases are TGTGCCAGCAGCCCGATGGGGGCAGGGTTTGGCTACACCTTC. The V call is TRBV3-1, the J call TRBJ1-2; D might be TRBD1 (6 bases). The CDR3 has 14 amino acids. The V end lost 4 bases, the J end lost 7 bases, and 16 bases lay between the germline ends. Looked up from germline, CDR1 is LGHDT and CDR2 is YNNKEL (reference sequence).

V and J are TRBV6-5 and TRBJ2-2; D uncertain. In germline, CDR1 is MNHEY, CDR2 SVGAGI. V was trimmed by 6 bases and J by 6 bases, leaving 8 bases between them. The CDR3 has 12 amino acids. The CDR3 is CASRDDPGELFF. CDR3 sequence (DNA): TGTGCCAGCAGAGATGATCCCGGGGAGCTGTTTTTT.

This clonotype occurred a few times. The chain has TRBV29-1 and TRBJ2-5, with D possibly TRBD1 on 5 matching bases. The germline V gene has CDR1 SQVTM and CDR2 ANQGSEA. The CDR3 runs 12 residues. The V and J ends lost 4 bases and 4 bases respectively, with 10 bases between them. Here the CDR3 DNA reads TGCAGCGTTGTAGGTGGGGCAGAGACCCAGTACTTC. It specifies CSVVGGAETQYF.

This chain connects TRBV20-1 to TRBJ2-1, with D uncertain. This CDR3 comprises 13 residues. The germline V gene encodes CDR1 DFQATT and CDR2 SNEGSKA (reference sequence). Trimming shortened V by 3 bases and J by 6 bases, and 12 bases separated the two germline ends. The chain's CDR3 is CSARTPRTNEQFF. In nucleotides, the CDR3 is TGCAGTGCTAGGACCCCTAGGACCAATGAGCAGTTCTTC.